Here is one T cell receptor beta chain with its context. The treatment denotes: 15 to 20 received Ad26.COV2.S at low or high dose, single or two shots; 5 received placebo; per-sample allocation not given. The samples were gathered on day 63 after the first injection of vaccine or placebo. Donation came from an adult in Boston who was aged 18-55 years. The V and J ends lost 4 bases and 0 bases respectively, with 10 bases between them. The CDR3 is 14 residues long. CDR1 and CDR2 (germline): SGDLS, YYNGEE. This entry is derived from a study of Ad26.COV2.S vaccination and SARS-CoV-2 variants. Study background: Once or twice, 56 days apart, Ad26.COV2.S was delivered intramuscularly.

Libraries were prepared by immunoSEQ multiplex PCR; TCRdb keeps only in-frame clonotypes and omits some of them. This table holds hundreds of thousands of clones, roughly 90% found once. The TCR originated in a person aged 18 to 59 who received the Ad26.COV2.S COVID-19 vaccine or a placebo. This material consisted of peripheral blood, taken in a trial of Ad26.COV2.S vaccine versus placebo. The V and J genes are TRBV9 and TRBJ1-1; D remains ambiguous. The CDR3 region is CASSPTLMNTEAFF. The CDR3 nucleotides are TGTGCCAGCAGCCCAACACTCATGAACACTGAAGCTTTCTTT. The entire variable domain, with the rest obtained from reference TRBV9 and TRBJ1-1, is as follows: DSGVTQTPKHLITATGQRVTLRCSPRSGDLSVYWYQQSLDQGLQFLIQYYNGEERAKGNILERFSAQQFPDLHSELNLSSLELGDSALYFCASSPTLMNTEAFFGQGTRLTVV.